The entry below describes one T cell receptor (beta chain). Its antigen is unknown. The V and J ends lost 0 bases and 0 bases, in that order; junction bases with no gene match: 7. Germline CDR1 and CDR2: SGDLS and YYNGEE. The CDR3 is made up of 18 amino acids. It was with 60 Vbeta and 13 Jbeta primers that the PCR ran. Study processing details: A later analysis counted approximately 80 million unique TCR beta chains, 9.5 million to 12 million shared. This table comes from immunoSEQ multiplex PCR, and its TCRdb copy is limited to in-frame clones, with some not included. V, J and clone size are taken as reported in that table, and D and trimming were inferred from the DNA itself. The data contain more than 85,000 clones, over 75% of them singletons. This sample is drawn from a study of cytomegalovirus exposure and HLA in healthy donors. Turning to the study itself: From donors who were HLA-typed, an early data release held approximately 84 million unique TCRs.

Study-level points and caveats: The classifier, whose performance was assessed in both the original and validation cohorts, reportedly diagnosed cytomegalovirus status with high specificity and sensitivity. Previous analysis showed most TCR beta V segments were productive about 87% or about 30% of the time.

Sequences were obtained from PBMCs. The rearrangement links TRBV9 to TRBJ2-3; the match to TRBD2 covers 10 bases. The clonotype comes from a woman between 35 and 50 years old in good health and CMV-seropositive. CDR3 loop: CASSVAGSGGGSTDTQYF. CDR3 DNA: TGTGCCAGCAGCGTAGCTGGAAGCGGGGGGGGTAGCACAGATACGCAGTATTTT.